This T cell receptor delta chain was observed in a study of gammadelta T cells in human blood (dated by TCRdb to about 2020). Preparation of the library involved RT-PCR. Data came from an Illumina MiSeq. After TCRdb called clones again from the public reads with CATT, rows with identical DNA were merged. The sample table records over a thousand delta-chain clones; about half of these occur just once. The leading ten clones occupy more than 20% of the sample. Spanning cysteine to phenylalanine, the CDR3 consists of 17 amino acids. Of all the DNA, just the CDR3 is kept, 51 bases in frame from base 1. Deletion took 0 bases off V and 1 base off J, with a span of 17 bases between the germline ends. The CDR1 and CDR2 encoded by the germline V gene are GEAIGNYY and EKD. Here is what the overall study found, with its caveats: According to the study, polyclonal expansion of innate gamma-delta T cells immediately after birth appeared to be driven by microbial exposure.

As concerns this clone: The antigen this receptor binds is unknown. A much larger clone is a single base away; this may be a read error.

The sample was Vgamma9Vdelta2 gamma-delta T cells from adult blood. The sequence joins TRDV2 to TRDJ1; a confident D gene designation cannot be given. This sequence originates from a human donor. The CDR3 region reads CACDTAGAPESTDKLIF. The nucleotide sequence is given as TGTGCCTGTGACACCGCAGGGGCTCCGGAGTCCACCGATAAACTCATCTTT.